The present T cell receptor (beta chain) was sequenced within a study of CD8 T cells in Susac syndrome. Study-wide background: The sequenced Susac syndrome patients included about six who had clinically active disease and roughly eight who were in remission.

An amount of RNA that ranged from roughly 0.45 to 1 ug was reverse transcribed with random hexamers. The CDR3 of TCR beta was amplified by immunoSEQ multiplex PCR across 54 Vbeta and 13 Jbeta. TCRdb fed the immunoSEQ multiplex PCR reads into MiXCR, producing one record per CDR3 protein. The sample has roughly 140,000 distinct CDR3 sequences; roughly 96% are singletons. The clonotype was recovered from a human donor with Susac syndrome. The specimen sequenced was CD4+ T cells from PBMCs.

Here the CDR3 DNA reads TGTGCCAGCAGCACTCAACTAGCGCGGCTATCCTACGAGCAGTACTTC. This translates into CASSTQLARLSYEQYF. The J gene is TRBJ2-7, the V gene TRBV7-2, with 7 bases that match TRBD2. The CDR3 runs to 16 residues. Germline lookup yields CDR1 SGHTA and CDR2 FQGNSA. V dropped 5 bases and J dropped 1; count of bases not matched to a gene: 11.